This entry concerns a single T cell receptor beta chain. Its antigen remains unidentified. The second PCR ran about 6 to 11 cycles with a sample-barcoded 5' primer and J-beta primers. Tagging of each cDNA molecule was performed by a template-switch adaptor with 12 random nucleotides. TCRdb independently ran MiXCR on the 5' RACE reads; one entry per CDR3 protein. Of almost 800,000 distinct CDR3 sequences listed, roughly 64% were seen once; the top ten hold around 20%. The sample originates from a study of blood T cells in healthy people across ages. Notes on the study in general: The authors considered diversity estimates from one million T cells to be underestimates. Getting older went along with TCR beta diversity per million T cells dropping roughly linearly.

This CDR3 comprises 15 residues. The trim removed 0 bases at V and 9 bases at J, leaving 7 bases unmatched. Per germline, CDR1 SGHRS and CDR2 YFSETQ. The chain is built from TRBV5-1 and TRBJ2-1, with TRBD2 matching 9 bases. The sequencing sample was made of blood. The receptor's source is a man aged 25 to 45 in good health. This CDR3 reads CASSLAGTSRGEQFF. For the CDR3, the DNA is TGCGCCAGCAGCTTGGCGGGGACTAGCAGGGGTGAGCAGTTCTTC.